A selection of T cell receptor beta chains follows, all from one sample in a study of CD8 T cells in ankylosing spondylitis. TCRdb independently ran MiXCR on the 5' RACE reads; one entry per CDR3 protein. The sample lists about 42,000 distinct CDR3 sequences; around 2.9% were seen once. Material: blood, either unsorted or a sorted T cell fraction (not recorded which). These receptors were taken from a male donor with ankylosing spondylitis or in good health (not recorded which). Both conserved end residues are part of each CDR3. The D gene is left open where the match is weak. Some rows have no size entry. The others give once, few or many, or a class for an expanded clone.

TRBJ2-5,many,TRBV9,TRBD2,CASSGGLAAVETQYF,TGTGCCAGCAGCGGAGGACTAGCGGCAGTGGAGACCCAGTACTTC
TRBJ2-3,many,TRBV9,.,CASSAYSSANTDTQYF,TGTGCCAGCAGCGCCTATTCTAGCGCTAACACAGATACGCAGTATTTT
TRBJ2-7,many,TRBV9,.,CASSTTAGDFYEQYF,TGTGCCAGCTCCACCACCGCGGGCGACTTCTACGAGCAGTACTTC
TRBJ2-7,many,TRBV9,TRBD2,CASSVSGGSYEQYF,TGTGCCAGCAGCGTTAGCGGGGGAAGCTACGAGCAGTACTTC
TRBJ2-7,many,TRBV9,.,CASSGTGIGGEQYF,TGTGCCAGCAGCGGGACGGGGATTGGGGGCGAGCAGTACTTC
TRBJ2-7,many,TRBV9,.,CASSPVGGTNYEQYF,TGTGCCAGCAGCCCAGTAGGGGGGACCAACTACGAGCAGTACTTC
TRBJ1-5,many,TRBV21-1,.,CASSKGIKEGNQPQHF,TGTGCCAGCAGCAAAGGCATCAAGGAGGGCAATCAGCCCCAGCATTTT
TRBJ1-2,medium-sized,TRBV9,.,CASSVNLALASNYGYTF,TGTGCCAGCAGCGTAAATCTGGCCCTCGCTTCTAACTATGGCTACACCTTC
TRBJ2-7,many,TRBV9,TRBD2,CASSPPEREFAYEQYF,TGTGCCAGCAGCCCCCCTGAGCGGGAGTTCGCCTACGAGCAGTACTTC
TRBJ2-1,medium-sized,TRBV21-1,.,CASSKEGLAGAREQFF,TGTGCCAGCAGCAAAGAGGGACTAGCGGGAGCGCGGGAGCAGTTCTTC
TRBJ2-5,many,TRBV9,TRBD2,CASSPGLAVKYF,TGTGCCAGCAGCCCGGGACTAGCGGTAAAGTACTTC
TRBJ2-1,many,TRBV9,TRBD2,CASSVGGRGSEQFF,TGTGCCAGCAGCGTAGGCGGGAGGGGTTCTGAGCAGTTCTTC
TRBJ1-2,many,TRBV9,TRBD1,CASSVDGQGVIYGYTF,TGTGCCAGCAGCGTAGACGGACAGGGGGTAATCTATGGCTACACCTTC
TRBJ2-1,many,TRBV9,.,CASSVAGLGPSYNEQFF,TGTGCCAGCAGCGTAGCAGGATTAGGTCCCTCCTACAATGAGCAGTTCTTC
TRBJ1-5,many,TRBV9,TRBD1,CASSVGQGGANQPQHF,TGTGCCAGCAGCGTAGGGCAGGGGGGAGCCAATCAGCCCCAGCATTTT
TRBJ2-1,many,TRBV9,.,CASSVGSNNEQFF,TGTGCCAGCAGCGTAGGCAGCAACAATGAGCAGTTCTTC
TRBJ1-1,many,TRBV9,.,CASSVMTGGGTEAFF,TGTGCCAGCAGCGTAATGACGGGGGGTGGAACTGAAGCTTTCTTT
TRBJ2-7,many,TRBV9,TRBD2,CASSAGLAVTYEQYF,TGTGCCAGCAGCGCTGGACTAGCGGTAACCTACGAGCAGTACTTC
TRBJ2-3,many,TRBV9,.,CASSVDSYTDTQYF,TGTGCCAGCAGCGTAGACAGTTACACAGATACGCAGTATTTT
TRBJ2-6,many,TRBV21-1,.,CASSKSDHRAAAGANVLTF,TGTGCCAGCAGCAAAAGCGACCACAGGGCAGCTGCTGGGGCCAACGTCCTGACTTTC
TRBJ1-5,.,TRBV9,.,CASSADPNQPQHF,TGTGCCAGCAGCGCGGACCCAAATCAGCCCCAGCATTTT
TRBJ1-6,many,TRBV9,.,CASSGDRRGSYNSPLHF,TGTGCCAGCAGCGGGGACCGCCGGGGATCCTATAATTCACCCCTCCACTTT
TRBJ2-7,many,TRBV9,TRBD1,CASSVEGGTGLNEQYF,TGTGCCAGCAGCGTAGAGGGGGGGACAGGGCTCAACGAGCAGTACTTC
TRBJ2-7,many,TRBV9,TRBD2,CASSAGLAGVNEQYF,TGTGCCAGCAGCGCAGGACTAGCGGGAGTAAACGAGCAGTACTTC
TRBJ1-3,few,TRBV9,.,CASSVVPGLRSGNTIYF,TGTGCCAGCAGCGTAGTACCAGGATTGCGCTCTGGAAACACCATATATTTT
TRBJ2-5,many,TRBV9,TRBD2,CASSVAPSGRGGETQYF,TGTGCCAGCAGCGTAGCCCCTAGCGGGAGGGGAGGAGAGACCCAGTACTTC
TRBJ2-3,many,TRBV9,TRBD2,CASSSRMTWGTSSSDTQYF,TGTGCCAGCAGCTCCCGGATGACTTGGGGGACTAGCTCCTCAGATACGCAGTATTTT
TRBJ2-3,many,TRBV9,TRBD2,CASSVAGGPAHTQYF,TGTGCCAGCAGCGTAGCGGGAGGCCCGGCGCATACGCAGTATTTT
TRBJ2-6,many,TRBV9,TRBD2,CASSVELAGGSRGANVLTF,TGTGCCAGCAGCGTAGAATTAGCGGGTGGATCGAGAGGGGCCAACGTCCTGACTTTC
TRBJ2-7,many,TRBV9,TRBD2,CASSVAPLAGDATYEQYF,TGTGCCAGCAGCGTTGCCCCCCTAGCGGGAGACGCTACCTACGAGCAGTACTTC
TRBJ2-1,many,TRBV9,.,CASSSGLFSYNEQFF,TGTGCCAGCAGCTCAGGACTGTTCTCCTACAATGAGCAGTTCTTC
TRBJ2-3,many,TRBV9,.,CASSPAVLNTDTQYF,TGTGCCAGCAGCCCGGCTGTGCTGAACACAGATACGCAGTATTTT
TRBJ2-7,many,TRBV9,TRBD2,CASSPTGLGDSYEQYF,TGTGCCAGCAGCCCGACGGGACTAGGAGACTCCTACGAGCAGTACTTC
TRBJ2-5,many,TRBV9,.,CASSAPRGTQYF,TGTGCCAGCAGCGCCCCCCGGGGGACCCAGTACTTC
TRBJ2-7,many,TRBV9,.,CASSVDPGGNYEQYF,TGTGCCAGCAGCGTAGATCCGGGCGGCAACTACGAGCAGTACTTC
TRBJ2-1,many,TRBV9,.,CASSVAVSGDEQFF,TGTGCCAGCAGCGTAGCCGTTTCTGGGGATGAGCAGTTCTTC
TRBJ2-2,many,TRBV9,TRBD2,CASSVGVAGAAGELFF,TGTGCCAGCAGCGTAGGGGTAGCGGGAGCGGCCGGGGAGCTGTTTTTT
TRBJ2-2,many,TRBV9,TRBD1,CASSAGQGATGELFF,TGTGCCAGCAGCGCCGGACAGGGTGCCACCGGGGAGCTGTTTTTT
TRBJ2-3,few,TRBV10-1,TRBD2,CASSESGRIGTDTQYF,TGCGCCAGCAGTGAGAGCGGGAGGATAGGCACAGATACGCAGTATTTT
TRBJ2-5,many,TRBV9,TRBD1,CASSPTGGETQYF,TGTGCCAGCAGCCCCACAGGGGGAGAGACCCAGTACTTC
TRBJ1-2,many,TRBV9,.,CASSADRLSYTF,TGTGCCAGCAGCGCAGACAGACTATCCTACACCTTC
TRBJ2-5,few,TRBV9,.,CASSSGPRETQYF,TGTGCCAGCAGCTCCGGCCCCCGGGAGACCCAGTACTTC